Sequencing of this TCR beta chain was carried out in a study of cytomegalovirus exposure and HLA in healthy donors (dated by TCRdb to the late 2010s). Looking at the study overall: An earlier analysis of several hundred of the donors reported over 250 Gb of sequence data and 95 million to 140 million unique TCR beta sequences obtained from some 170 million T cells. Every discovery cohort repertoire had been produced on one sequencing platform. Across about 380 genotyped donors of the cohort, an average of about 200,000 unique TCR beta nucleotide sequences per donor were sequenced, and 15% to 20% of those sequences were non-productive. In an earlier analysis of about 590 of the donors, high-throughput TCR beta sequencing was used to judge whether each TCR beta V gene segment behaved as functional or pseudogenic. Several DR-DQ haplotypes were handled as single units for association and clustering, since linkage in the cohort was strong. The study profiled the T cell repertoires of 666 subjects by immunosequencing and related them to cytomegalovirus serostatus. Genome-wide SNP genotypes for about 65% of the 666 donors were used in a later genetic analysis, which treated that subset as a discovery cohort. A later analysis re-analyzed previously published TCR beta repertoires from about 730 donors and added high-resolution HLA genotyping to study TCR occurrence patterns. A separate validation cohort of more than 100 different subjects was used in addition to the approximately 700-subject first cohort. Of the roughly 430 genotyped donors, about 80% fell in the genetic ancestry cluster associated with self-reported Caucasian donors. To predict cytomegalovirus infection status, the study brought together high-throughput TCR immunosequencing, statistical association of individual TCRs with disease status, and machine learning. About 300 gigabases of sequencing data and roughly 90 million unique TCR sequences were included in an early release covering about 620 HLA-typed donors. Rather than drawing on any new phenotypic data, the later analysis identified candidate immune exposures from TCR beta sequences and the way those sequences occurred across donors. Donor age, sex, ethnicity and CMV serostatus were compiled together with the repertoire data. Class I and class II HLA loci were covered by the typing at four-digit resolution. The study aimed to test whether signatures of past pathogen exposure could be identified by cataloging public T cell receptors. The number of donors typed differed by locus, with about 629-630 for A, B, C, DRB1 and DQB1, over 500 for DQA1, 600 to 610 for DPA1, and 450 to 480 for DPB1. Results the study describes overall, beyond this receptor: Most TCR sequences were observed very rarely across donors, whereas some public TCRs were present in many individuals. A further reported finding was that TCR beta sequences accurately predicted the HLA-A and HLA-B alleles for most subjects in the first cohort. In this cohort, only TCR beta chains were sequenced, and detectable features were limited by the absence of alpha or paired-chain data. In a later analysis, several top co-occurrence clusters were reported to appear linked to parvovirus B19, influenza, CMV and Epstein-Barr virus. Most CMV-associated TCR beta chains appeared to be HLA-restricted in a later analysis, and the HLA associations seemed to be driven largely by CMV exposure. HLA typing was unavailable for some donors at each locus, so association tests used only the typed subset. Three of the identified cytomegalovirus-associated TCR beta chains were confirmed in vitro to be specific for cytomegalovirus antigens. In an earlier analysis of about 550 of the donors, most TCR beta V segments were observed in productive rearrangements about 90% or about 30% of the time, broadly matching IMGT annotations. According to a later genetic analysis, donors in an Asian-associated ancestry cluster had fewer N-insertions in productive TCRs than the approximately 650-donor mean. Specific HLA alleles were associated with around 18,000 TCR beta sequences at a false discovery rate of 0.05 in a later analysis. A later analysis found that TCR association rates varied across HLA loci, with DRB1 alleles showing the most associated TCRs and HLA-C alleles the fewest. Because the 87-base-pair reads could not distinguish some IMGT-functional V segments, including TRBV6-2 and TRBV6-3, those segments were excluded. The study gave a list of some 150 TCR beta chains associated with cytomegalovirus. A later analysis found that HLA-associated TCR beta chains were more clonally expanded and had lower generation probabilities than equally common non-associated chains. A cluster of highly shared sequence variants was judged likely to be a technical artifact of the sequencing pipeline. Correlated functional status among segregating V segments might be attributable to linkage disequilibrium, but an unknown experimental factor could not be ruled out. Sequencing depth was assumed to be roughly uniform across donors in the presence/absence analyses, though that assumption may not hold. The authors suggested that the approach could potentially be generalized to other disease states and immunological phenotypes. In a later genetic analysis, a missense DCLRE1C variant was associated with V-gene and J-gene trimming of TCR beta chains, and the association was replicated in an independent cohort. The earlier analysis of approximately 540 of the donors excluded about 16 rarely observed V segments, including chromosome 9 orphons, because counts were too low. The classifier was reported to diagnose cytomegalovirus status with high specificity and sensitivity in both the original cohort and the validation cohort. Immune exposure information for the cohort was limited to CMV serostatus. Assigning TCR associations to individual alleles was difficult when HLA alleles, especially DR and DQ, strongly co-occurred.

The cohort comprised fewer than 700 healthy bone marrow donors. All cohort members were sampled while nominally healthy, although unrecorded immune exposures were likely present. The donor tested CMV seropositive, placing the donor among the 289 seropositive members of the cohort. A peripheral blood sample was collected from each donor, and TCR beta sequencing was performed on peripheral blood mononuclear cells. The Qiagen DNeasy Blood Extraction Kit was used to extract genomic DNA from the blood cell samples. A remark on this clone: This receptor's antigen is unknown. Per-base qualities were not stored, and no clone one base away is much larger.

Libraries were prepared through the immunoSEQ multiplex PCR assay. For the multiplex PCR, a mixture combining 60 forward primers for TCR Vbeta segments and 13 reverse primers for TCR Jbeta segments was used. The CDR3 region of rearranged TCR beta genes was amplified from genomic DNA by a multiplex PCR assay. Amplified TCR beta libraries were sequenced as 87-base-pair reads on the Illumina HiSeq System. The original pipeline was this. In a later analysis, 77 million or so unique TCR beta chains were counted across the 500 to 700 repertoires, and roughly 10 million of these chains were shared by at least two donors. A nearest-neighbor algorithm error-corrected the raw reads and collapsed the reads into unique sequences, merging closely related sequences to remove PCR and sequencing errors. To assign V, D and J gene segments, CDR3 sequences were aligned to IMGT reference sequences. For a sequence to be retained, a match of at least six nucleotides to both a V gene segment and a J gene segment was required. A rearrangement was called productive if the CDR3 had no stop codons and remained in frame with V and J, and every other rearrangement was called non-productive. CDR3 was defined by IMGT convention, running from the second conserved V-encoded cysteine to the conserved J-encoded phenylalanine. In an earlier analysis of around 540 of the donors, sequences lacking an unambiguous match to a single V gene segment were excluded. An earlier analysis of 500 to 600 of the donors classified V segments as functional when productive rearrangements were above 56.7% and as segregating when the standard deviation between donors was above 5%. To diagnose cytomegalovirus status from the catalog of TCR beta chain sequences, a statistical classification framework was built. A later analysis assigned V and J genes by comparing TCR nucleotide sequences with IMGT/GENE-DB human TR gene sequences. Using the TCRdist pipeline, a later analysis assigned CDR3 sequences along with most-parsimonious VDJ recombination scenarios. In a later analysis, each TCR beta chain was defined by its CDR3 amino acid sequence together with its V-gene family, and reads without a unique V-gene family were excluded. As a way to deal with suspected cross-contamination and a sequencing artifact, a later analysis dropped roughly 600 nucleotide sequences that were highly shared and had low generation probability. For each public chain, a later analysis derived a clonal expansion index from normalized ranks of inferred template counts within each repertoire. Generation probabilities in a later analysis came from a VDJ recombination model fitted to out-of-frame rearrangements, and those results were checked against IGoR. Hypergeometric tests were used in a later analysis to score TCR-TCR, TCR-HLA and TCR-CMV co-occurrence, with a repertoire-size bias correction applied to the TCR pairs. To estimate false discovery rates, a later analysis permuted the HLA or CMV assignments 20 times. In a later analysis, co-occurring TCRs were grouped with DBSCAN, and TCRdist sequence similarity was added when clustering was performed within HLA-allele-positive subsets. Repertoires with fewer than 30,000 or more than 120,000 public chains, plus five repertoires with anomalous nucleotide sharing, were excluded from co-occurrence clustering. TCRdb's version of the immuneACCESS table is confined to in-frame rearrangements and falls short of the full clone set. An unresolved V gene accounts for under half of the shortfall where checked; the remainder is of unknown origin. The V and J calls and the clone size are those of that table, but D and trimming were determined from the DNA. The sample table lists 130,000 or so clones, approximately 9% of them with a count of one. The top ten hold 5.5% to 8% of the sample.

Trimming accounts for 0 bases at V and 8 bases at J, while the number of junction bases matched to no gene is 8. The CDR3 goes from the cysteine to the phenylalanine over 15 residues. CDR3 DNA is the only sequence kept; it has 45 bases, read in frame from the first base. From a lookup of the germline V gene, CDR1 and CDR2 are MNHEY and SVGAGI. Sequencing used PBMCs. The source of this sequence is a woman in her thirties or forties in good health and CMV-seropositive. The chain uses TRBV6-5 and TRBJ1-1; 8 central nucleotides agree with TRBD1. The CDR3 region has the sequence CASSYSATGASEAFF. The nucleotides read TGTGCCAGCAGTTACTCCGCGACAGGGGCATCGGAAGCTTTCTTT.